Described below is a single TCR beta chain sequence and its context. These data belong to a study of blood T cell repertoires in COVID-19. Study as a whole: PBMCs, B-cell-depleted T cells, or T cells were the source of the cDNA or gDNA that made up the material.

Per the study methods: Using reference gene primer amplification, nucleated cell counts were estimated. TCRdb keeps only in-frame clones here, not all; method: immunoSEQ multiplex PCR. V, J and clone size derive from that table, while D and trimming were established from the DNA sequence. The table has a few hundred thousand clones, approximately 90% seen once. CDR3 length: 16 amino acids. J lost 4 bases, V lost 0 bases, and 8 bases had no gene match. CDR1 and CDR2 from the germline V gene are SGDLS and YYNGEE. V gene TRBV9 combines with J gene TRBJ1-2; 8 bases are shared with TRBD1. Sequencing was done on a sample of peripheral blood. The TCR sequence derives from a man in his fifties with acute or convalescent COVID-19. For the CDR3, the DNA is TGTGCCAGCAGCGTAGGTAGGGGGACAGGCGCCTATGGCTACACCTTC. It specifies CASSVGRGTGAYGYTF. The full variable domain, in which reference TRBV9 and TRBJ1-2 provide the parts outside the CDR3, is DSGVTQTPKHLITATGQRVTLRCSPRSGDLSVYWYQQSLDQGLQFLIQYYNGEERAKGNILERFSAQQFPDLHSELNLSSLELGDSALYFCASSVGRGTGAYGYTFGSGTRLTVV.